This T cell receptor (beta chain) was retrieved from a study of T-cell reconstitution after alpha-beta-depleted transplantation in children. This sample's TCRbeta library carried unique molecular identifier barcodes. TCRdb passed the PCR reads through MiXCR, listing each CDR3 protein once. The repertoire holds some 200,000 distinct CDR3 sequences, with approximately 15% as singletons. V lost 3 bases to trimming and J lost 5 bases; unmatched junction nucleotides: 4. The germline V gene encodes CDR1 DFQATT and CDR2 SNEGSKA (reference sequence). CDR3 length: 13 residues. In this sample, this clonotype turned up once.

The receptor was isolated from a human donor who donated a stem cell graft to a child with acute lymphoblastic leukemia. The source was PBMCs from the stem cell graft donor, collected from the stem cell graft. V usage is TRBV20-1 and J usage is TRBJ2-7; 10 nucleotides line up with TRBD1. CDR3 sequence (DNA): TGCAGTGCTAGTTGGGACAGGGGCCACGAGCAGTACTTC. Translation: CSASWDRGHEQYF.